This T cell receptor (beta chain) originates from a study of blood T cell repertoires in COVID-19. Study overall: Acute-phase and convalescent COVID-19 samples originated in the United States, Italy and Spain.

Seattle participants joined during active infection and were tracked over time. Source study methods: Amplified reference gene primers provided the basis for estimating nucleated cell counts. Generated by immunoSEQ multiplex PCR, the TCRdb table keeps only in-frame clones and is missing some. V and J calls and clone size are as listed in that table; D and trimming were resolved from the DNA. The data hold about 480,000 clones, with roughly 87% observed a single time. The sequence derives from a man aged 18 to 29 with COVID-19, enrolled during active disease. The specimen was peripheral blood.

This CDR3 reads CASSSPPGPQHF. CDR3 DNA: TGTGCCAGCAGTTCCCCCCCGGGGCCCCAGCATTTT. The chain couples TRBV12-3 or TRBV12-4 to TRBJ1-5; D is undetermined. V was clipped by 4 bases and J by 9 bases, with 10 bases between them. The CDR3 covers 12 residues.